This T cell receptor (beta chain) was documented in a study of CD8 T cells in ankylosing spondylitis. A single record per CDR3 protein comes from TCRdb applying MiXCR to the 5' RACE reads. Found here are tens of thousands of distinct CDR3 sequences, less than 6% of them singletons; the top ten hold 2% to 2.5%. CDR3 size: 16 residues. Germline V lookup: CDR1 SGHTA, CDR2 FQGNSA. V was trimmed by 6 bases and J by 7 bases, leaving 21 bases between them. Ten or more counts support this clonotype. Its antigen is currently unknown. Study conclusions and caveats: What appeared characteristic of ankylosing spondylitis blood was a TCR beta motif of 7 or 8 highly homologous variants. Clones linked with disease were CD8+ and fairly uncommon in the peripheral blood. It was reported that disease-linked clones were significantly enriched in matched ankylosing spondylitis synovial fluid.

This receptor was obtained from a male donor with ankylosing spondylitis or in good health (not recorded which). The rearrangement joins TRBV7-2 to TRBJ1-4; possible D gene TRBD1, 5 bases. Material for sequencing was blood, either unsorted or a sorted T cell fraction (not recorded which). In nucleotides, the CDR3 is TGTGCCAGCAGACAAGGGGTTGGAGGGCACGGTGAAAAACTGTTTTTT. Amino acid sequence: CASRQGVGGHGEKLFF.